This T cell receptor (beta chain) derives from a study of shared clonotypes between healthy human individuals (dated by TCRdb to between 2020 and 2021). About the study as a whole: Two women and a few men aged 18 to 49 years were included in the cohort. Per donor, three plates each were used for CD4 naive and CD4 memory, two for CD8 naive, and one for CD8 memory. To estimate repertoire size and how much clonotype sharing occurs between individuals, the study deeply sequenced the blood TCR repertoires of five or six healthy adults. Libraries were prepared and TCR repertoires were sequenced by different laboratories using diverse techniques, in order to increase sequencing depth and limit assay-specific biases. Leukapheresis yielded between about 0.9 and 9.5 billion PBMCs per donor.

There are 17 amino acids in the CDR3, from cysteine to phenylalanine inclusive. Just CDR3 DNA is preserved here, 51 bases in frame from base 1. From the germline V gene, CDR1 is MNHNS and CDR2 is SASEGT. V loses 3 bases of germline sequence and J loses 1 base, and the interval between the two ends is 16 bases. Healthy HIV-negative adults with no recently reported acute infections or vaccinations were included as donors. Every donor was a Caucasian adult residing in Nashville, Tennessee, USA. CD4+ T cells were enriched through magnetic negative selection, after which naive cells were positively selected on CD45RA and the remaining negative fraction served as the memory subset. Blood was obtained by leukapheresis, after which PBMCs were separated by Ficoll-Histopaque density gradient centrifugation and cryopreserved in liquid nitrogen vapor phase. Analytical flow cytometry was used to check the purity and quantity of every magnetically sorted T cell population. Genomic DNA was isolated from every sorted fraction and measured by UV absorbance on a Nanodrop 2000c.

Using the deep immunoSEQ assay, multiplex PCR amplified TCR CDR3 regions from genomic DNA. Genomic DNA extracted from each cell subset was distributed evenly over all wells of several immunoSEQ 96-well plates, and each plate served as one replicate. Each replicate PCR for sorted subsets received 150 to 250 ng genomic DNA, equal to around 32,000 T cell genomes. The purified libraries were quantified using a Qubit 3.0 fluorometer, sized with a Bioanalyzer 2100, and then quantified again using the KAPA Library Quantification kit. Each immunoSEQ 96-well plate was sequenced on its own single-read 150-cycle Illumina NextSeq 550 flow cell. As for how the authors treated the data: The immunoSEQ output contained only junctional sequences without quality scores, so filtering could not match that applied to full-length reads. Sequences were annotated with PyIR, a Python wrapper for IgBLAST v1.9, using IMGT germline references to assign V/J genes and CDR3. Any read was removed if the V/J assignment was weak (E-value above 1e-6), the CDR3 was missing, or the read contained stop codons, out-of-frame junctions, or ambiguous translated residues. V3J clonotypes were defined as sequences sharing an identical inferred V gene, J gene, and CDR3 amino acid sequence. Percentage overlap between repertoires was calculated by dividing the number of shared unique clonotypes by the size of the smaller repertoire. Three approaches were used to assess repertoire richness: RTK rarefaction, the Chao1 estimator, and Recon v2.1 estimates of unobserved clonotypes. Generation probabilities were computed with OLGA for all TCRbeta clonotypes obtained by the gDNA method from several donors. Entries here come from immuneACCESS through TCRdb and include only in-frame sequences with V and J called. Some clones fail to appear in such tables; in the studies checked, an unresolved V gene covers under half of the shortfall, and the cause of the remainder is unknown. V and J calls and clone size are as listed in that table; D and trimming were resolved from the DNA. The table for this sample lists 2 million to 2.5 million clones; 90% to 95% of them were counted only once. Together, the top ten hold 0.39% of the sample.

What the study reported, not specific to this receptor: Naive subsets generally had larger estimated clonotype richness than memory subsets did. The small number of donors limited the genetic and exposure-history diversity represented. Incomplete sequencing was indicated by rarefaction of sorted-subset datasets, despite the large sequencing depth. Compared with non-shared clonotypes, clonotypes shared by all four sorted-subset donors had higher generation probabilities. When several donors were compared, the shared fraction of clonotypes was roughly 4.8% for naive CD4, about 4% for naive CD8, more than 2% for memory CD4, and 0.35% to 0.5% for memory CD8. Pairwise subsampling led to the expectation that sequencing depth would affect the degree of clonotype sharing among donors. Only blood was sampled, and tissue TCR repertoires likely differ from those in blood.

Worth noting for this clone: This receptor's antigen is unknown. No much larger clone is present one base from it, and per-base qualities are unavailable.

Rearrangement joined TRBV6-1 to TRBJ1-5; no D gene can be assigned with confidence. The receptor was derived from a man between 18 and 35 years old in good health. Some clones in this sample may be carry-over from other donors' samples. Material for sequencing was naive CD4+ T cells from PBMCs. In the paper's terms, the cell subset or site label means: CD45RA+ positively selected. The nucleotides are TGTGCCAGCAGTGATGGGGTAGTGGGGTTGAGCAATCAGCCCCAGCATTTT. It encodes CASSDGVVGLSNQPQHF.